This entry features one T cell receptor beta chain sequence. No antigen is known for it. This sample is part of a study of vaccination effects on CD4 cells after COVID-19. Study in general: Everyone in the study got two shots of either the BNT162b2 or mRNA-1273 vaccine. Overall study results and limits: Marked clonal contraction was seen in infection- and vaccine-induced clones late after vaccination. The study got few convalescent patients and did not collect any early post-infection timepoints.

Libraries were prepared by immunoSEQ multiplex PCR; TCRdb keeps only in-frame clonotypes and omits some of them. The table records roughly 36,000 clones, around 74% of them present only once. This CDR3 is built from 13 residues. V lost 2 bases and J 6 bases, leaving 8 bases between the germline ends. Germline V lookup: CDR1 LGHNA, CDR2 YNFKEQ. Researchers isolated CD4+ T cells once approximately eleven days of culture had elapsed. Sequencing was performed on CD4+ T cells from PBMCs cultured without peptide, taken before COVID-19 vaccination. The chain employs TRBV4-2 and TRBJ1-5; D might be TRBD1 (5 bases). The sequence was obtained from a human donor who received a COVID-19 vaccine. CDR3 nucleotides: TGTGCCAGCAGCCAACGGGGGAGTCAGCCCCAGCATTTT. It translates to CASSQRGSQPQHF.